The 7 T cell receptor beta chains below all came from one sample that was sequenced in a study of shared clonotypes between healthy human individuals (dated by TCRdb to about 2020). Libraries were built with the immunoSEQ multiplex PCR assay. TCRdb limited this immuneACCESS table to in-frame rearrangements with V and J called. A share of clones is missing; checked studies link under half to unresolved V genes, and the rest is unexplained. The sample has approximately 640,000 clones on record, roughly 78% of them singletons. The ten largest clones take up under 2% of the sample. What was sequenced was memory CD4+ T cells sorted from blood. What the cell subset or site label conveys for this sample: CD45RA-negative fraction. The source of these receptors is a woman aged 25 to 45 in good health.

The chain joins TRBV15 to TRBJ2-5; D is undetermined. V was trimmed by 0 bases and J by 4 bases, leaving 0 bases between them. The CDR3 contains 11 residues. Germline CDR1 and CDR2: LNHNV and YYDKDF (reference sequence). The CDR3 reads CATSREETQYF. The CDR3 region has the DNA TGTGCCACCAGCAGAGAAGAGACCCAGTACTTC.

The chain carries TRBV27 and TRBJ2-2; 10 bases match TRBD2. CDR1 is MNHEY and CDR2 is SMNVEV in the germline V gene (reference sequence). Trimming cost V 3 bases and J 5 bases; bases outside gene matches: 9. CDR3 length: 17 amino acids. The CDR3, as DNA: TGTGCCAGCAGTTTCGGACGGCCTAGCGGGAGTACCGGGGAGCTGTTTTTT. Residues: CASSFGRPSGSTGELFF.

This sequence joins TRBV7-6 and TRBJ2-5, with unresolved D. The CDR3 is 13 amino acids. The ends were cut back, 5 bases at V and 5 bases at J, with 12 bases in the middle. Germline V gene data show CDR1 as SGHVS and CDR2 as FNYEAQ. The CDR3 nucleotides are TGTGCCAGCAGCGTGGACCATTGGGAGACCCAGTACTTC. Protein: CASSVDHWETQYF.

This chain joins TRBV5-8 and TRBJ2-1; D may be TRBD2 (5 bases). Germline V gene lookup returns CDR1 SGHTS and CDR2 YDEGEE. This CDR3 is 17 amino acids long. The V and J ends lost 1 base and 3 bases respectively, with 17 bases between them. CDR3 protein: CASSLTTNSDYYNEQFF. For the CDR3, the DNA is TGTGCCAGCAGCTTGACTACTAATAGCGACTACTACAATGAGCAGTTCTTC.

The rearrangement links TRBV6-1 to TRBJ2-5, with D possibly being TRBD1 or TRBD2 (5 bases each). CDR3 size: 14 residues. Trimming shortened V by 2 bases and J by 5 bases, and 12 bases separated the two germline ends. Germline-derived CDR1 and CDR2 are MNHNS and SASEGT. CDR3 residues: CASSESLREETQYF. The CDR3 nucleotides are TGTGCCAGCAGTGAAAGTCTCAGGGAGGAGACCCAGTACTTC.

In DNA, the CDR3 is TGTGCCAGCACTCCGAATATCGGACGCCTGGGAGAGACCCAGTACTTC. Translating it yields CASTPNIGRLGETQYF. J is TRBJ2-5 and V is TRBV2; D ambiguous. Germline CDR1 and CDR2: SNHLY and FYNNEI. V was clipped by 7 bases and J by 4 bases, with 22 bases between them. The CDR3 extends over 16 amino acids.

J is TRBJ1-5 and V is TRBV21-1. TRBV21-1 constitutes a pseudogene. The CDR3 totals 10 residues. The CDR3 DNA follows: TGTGCCACCGTATGTCAGCCCCAGCATTTT. Protein product: CATVCQPQHF.